This T cell receptor (beta chain) was captured in a study of beta chain features in type 1 diabetes. The study, taken as a whole, reports: For patients and controls alike, PCR might favor shorter templates to the same degree. TCRB rearrangement may or may not be influenced by HLA type; here this remained unresolved. Moderate but significant shortening of TCRB CDR3s was recorded in all four CD4+ subsets from Type 1 diabetes patients. There were fewer insertions and more deletions at the VDJ junctions of type 1 diabetes patients.

Investigators reverse transcribed all isolated RNA, so they sequenced expressed TCRB transcripts. Data came from immunoSEQ multiplex PCR; TCRdb stores just in-frame clones and leaves some out. In the table there are roughly 50,000 clones, roughly 48% of which are singletons. Regarding this clone: The antigen is undetermined.

V trimming: 8 bases; J trimming: 2 bases; junction bases outside the gene matches: 6. The CDR3 covers 12 residues. Per germline, CDR1 SQVTM and CDR2 ANQGSEA. Sorted CD4+ subsets: naive, central memory, regulatory, stem cell-like memory (CD45RO/CCR7/CD25/CD127/CD95/CD27 panel). The sample consisted of stem cell memory CD4+ T cells from blood. The TCR comes from a man aged 30 to 39 with type 1 diabetes. The chain employs TRBV29-1 and TRBJ2-7; 7 nucleotides agree with TRBD1. The CDR3 reads CSIRDSAYEQYF. The CDR3 nucleotides are TGCAGCATCCGGGACAGTGCCTACGAGCAGTACTTC.